The source of this TCR beta chain is a study of blood T cell repertoires in COVID-19. Looking at the study overall: The United States, Italy and Spain supplied acute and convalescent COVID-19 samples. T cells, B-cell-depleted T cells, or PBMCs supplied cDNA or gDNA.

Original data processing: Quantification of nucleated cells was approximated via reference gene primer amplification. The data were produced by immunoSEQ multiplex PCR, yet TCRdb's version contains in-frame clones alone and is incomplete. Clone size and V and J calls were adopted from that table, with D and trimming inferred from the DNA. The top ten hold over 7.5% of the sample, which has more than 200,000 clones, around 83% seen once. The CDR3 runs to 16 residues. Germline V gives CDR1 SGHRS, CDR2 YFSETQ. Trimming took 5 bases from V and 0 from J, leaving 16 bases between them. This clonotype was sampled from a man of 80 years or more with acute or convalescent COVID-19. The rearrangement uses TRBV5-1 and TRBJ2-3, with D maybe TRBD2 (5 bases). Input material: peripheral blood. CDR3 in amino acids: CASRPTVTTSTDTQYF. The CDR3 region has the DNA TGCGCCAGCAGGCCAACAGTGACTACTAGCACAGATACGCAGTATTTT.